This T cell receptor beta chain was found in a study of blood T cells in healthy people across ages. Regarding the study as a whole: Higher diversity and more naive CD4+ cells were features of long-lived donors, compared to aged donors.

Points on this clonotype: The antigen remains unidentified.

It was with a sample-barcoded 5' primer and a J-beta primer mix that a second PCR of roughly 6 to 12 cycles was run. TCRdb reprocessed the 5' RACE reads via MiXCR and lists one record per CDR3 protein. The sample lists over 450,000 distinct CDR3 sequences, less than 25% seen once, with under 9% in the top ten. V gave up 3 bases and J gave up 9 bases; unmatched junction bases: 12. Germline values: CDR1 SGHDT, CDR2 YYEEEE. The CDR3 totals 15 residues. These data were likewise used in another study, on T cells of mothers and their children. Per that paper: Sample barcodes plus 2-4 random nucleotides came from the M1S primer. Normalized overlap was always slightly, never significantly, higher in related than unrelated mother-child pairs.

The sequence was obtained from a boy aged 5 to 17 in good health. The chain combines TRBV5-6 with TRBJ2-7; 10 bases map to TRBD1. Sample: blood. The CDR3, as DNA: TGTGCCAGCAGCTATTGGGACAGGGGAGTGAATGGGCAGTACTTC. Its translation is CASSYWDRGVNGQYF.